This entry lists 11 T cell receptor beta chains sequenced from one sample in a study of T cell clones after liver transplantation. This table comes from immunoSEQ multiplex PCR, and its TCRdb copy is limited to in-frame clones, with some not included. The sample has 85,000 to 130,000 clones, roughly 80% seen once. The sequenced sample was CD4+ T cells from blood, obtained before liver transplant. These receptors were taken from a human donor who received a liver transplant.

The V and J genes are TRBV30 and TRBJ2-1, with TRBD2 identical over 11 bases. The junction had 31 bases not matched to a gene; V was cut back by 8 bases and J by 7 bases. CDR3 length equals 21 residues. Germline V gene lookup returns CDR1 GTSNPN and CDR2 SVGIG (reference sequence). CDR3: CALSGTSGKPHLMVSTNEQFF. In DNA, the CDR3 is TGTGCCCTTTCCGGGACTAGCGGAAAACCACACCTAATGGTCTCTACAAATGAGCAGTTCTTC. The whole variable domain, filled in from reference TRBV30 and TRBJ2-1, reads SQTIHQWPATLVQPVGSPLSLECTVEGTSNPNLYWYRQAAGRGLQLLFYSVGIGQISSEVPQNLSASRPQDRQFILSSKKLLLSDSGFYLCALSGTSGKPHLMVSTNEQFFGPGTRLTVL.

This rearrangement joins TRBV18 to TRBJ2-1; 9 nucleotides match TRBD2. The V gene's germline CDR1 is KGHSH and CDR2 LQKENI. The J segment lost 5 bases and the V segment lost 6 bases, leaving 14 bases of the junction unmatched. The CDR3 spans 17 residues. CDR3 in DNA: TGTGCCAGCTCCCCGGCTAGCGGGACGGGTCCCCACAATGAGCAGTTCTTC. Amino acids: CASSPASGTGPHNEQFF.

The rearrangement uses TRBV7-2 and TRBJ2-7; 10 bases map to TRBD1. The CDR3 is made up of 14 amino acids. The V segment lost 3 bases and the J segment 3 bases; nucleotides outside the gene matches: 2. Germline V gene sequence: CDR1 SGHTA, CDR2 FQGNSA. The CDR3 here is CASSLGDRGYEQYF. The CDR3, as DNA: TGTGCCAGCAGCTTGGGGGACAGGGGCTACGAGCAGTACTTC.

The V and J genes are TRBV6-1 and TRBJ2-7, with no clear D. V was cut by 2 bases and J by 6 bases, with 11 bases left in between. Germline lookup yields CDR1 MNHNS and CDR2 SASEGT. The CDR3 has 13 amino acids. As DNA, the CDR3 is TGTGCCAGCAGTGAAAGGTCGGAGTTCGAGCAGTACTTC. Protein: CASSERSEFEQYF.

This clone was detected a few times. The chain's CDR3 is CASSPGGRASYEQYF. DNA of the CDR3: TGTGCCAGCTCACCAGGGGGGAGGGCCTCCTACGAGCAGTACTTC. The chain joins TRBV18 to TRBJ2-7; TRBD2 matches 7 bases. Unmatched junction bases numbered 4, after V lost 2 bases and J lost 0 bases. CDR1 and CDR2 (germline): KGHSH, LQKENI. The length of the CDR3 is 15 residues.

This clone appeared once. This sequence joins TRBV7-2 and TRBJ1-3; D not certain. V dropped 1 base and J dropped 0 bases, with 13 bases sitting between them. CDR1 and CDR2 from the germline V gene are SGHTA and FQGNSA. This CDR3 has 17 amino acids. The CDR3 nucleotides read TGTGCCAGCAGCTTAGAGTCGAGGGTTATCTCTGGAAACACCATATATTTT. It yields the protein CASSLESRVISGNTIYF.

The chain's CDR3 is CASSVAGRVSQPQHF. The CDR3 bases are TGTGCCAGCAGCGTAGCGGGCAGGGTGAGTCAGCCCCAGCATTTT. This chain joins TRBV2 and TRBJ1-5; TRBD1 might be the D (5 bases). This CDR3 is 15 amino acids long. The germline CDR1 and CDR2 sequences are SNHLY and FYNNEI. The ends were cut back, 6 bases at V and 6 bases at J, with 18 bases in the middle.

V is TRBV19 and J is TRBJ2-7, with 8 bases fitting TRBD1. CDR3 size: 15 residues. The V gene end was trimmed by 4 bases and the J gene end by 2 bases; junction bases not matched to a gene: 7. Germline V gene data show CDR1 as LNHDA and CDR2 as SQIVND (reference sequence). CDR3 DNA: TGTGCCAGTAGTAGACTCGGACAGGGTGCCTACGAGCAGTACTTC. It is translated as CASSRLGQGAYEQYF.

The gene calls are TRBV5-4 and TRBJ1-1, with D perhaps matching TRBD1 (5 bases). V lost 4 bases and J 3 bases, leaving 19 bases between the germline ends. The germline gives CDR1 SGHNT, CDR2 YYREEE (reference sequence). The CDR3 is 16 residues long. CDR3 nucleotide sequence: TGTGCCAGCAGCCTTCCATCACCAGGAGGGGACACTGAAGCTTTCTTT. Its translation: CASSLPSPGGDTEAFF.

This clone was found once. The chain has TRBV5-1 and TRBJ2-3; D uncertain. With 2 bases removed from V and 0 bases from J, the gap between germline ends came to 13 bases. This CDR3 is 16 amino acids long. Germline CDR1 SGHRS, CDR2 YFSETQ. CDR3 in DNA: TGCGCCAGCAGCTTTATGGCGGCAGCTAGCACAGATACGCAGTATTTT. This codes for CASSFMAAASTDTQYF.

J is TRBJ2-1 and V is TRBV5-4; D ambiguous. The length of the CDR3 is 12 residues. Germline V lookup: CDR1 SGHNT, CDR2 YYREEE (reference sequence). V lost 0 bases and J lost 5, with 3 bases in between. The CDR3 protein is CASSLGHNEQFF. DNA of the CDR3: TGTGCCAGCAGCTTGGGACACAATGAGCAGTTCTTC. The full variable domain, with the rest looked up from reference TRBV5-4 and TRBJ2-1, is ETGVTQSPTHLIKTRGQQVTLRCSSQSGHNTVSWYQQALGQGPQFIFQYYREEENGRGNFPPRFSGLQFPNYSSELNVNALELDDSALYLCASSLGHNEQFFGPGTRLTVL.